The 9 T cell receptor beta chains below were found in one sample sequenced in a study of identical twins. TCRdb analysed the 5' RACE reads with MiXCR anew, one entry per CDR3 protein. The sample shows approximately 490,000 distinct CDR3 sequences, about 22% of them seen only once. The same data also went into a second study, on yellow fever vaccine responses in identical twins.

Sequenced sample: CD4+ T cells sorted from blood. These receptors were collected from a woman aged 18 to 35 in good health.

The gene calls are TRBV10-3 and TRBJ2-2; 7 positions agree with TRBD2. The CDR3 spans 16 residues. The J segment lost 7 bases and the V segment lost 3 bases, leaving 11 bases of the junction unmatched. Germline-derived CDR1 and CDR2 are ENHRY and SYGVKD. CDR3 DNA sequence: TGTGCCATCAGTGATGGGCTAGCGGCGGGGAACGGGGAGCTGTTTTTT. It yields the protein CAISDGLAAGNGELFF.

This clonotype was detected only a few times. The genes are TRBV25-1 and TRBJ2-1, with TRBD1 identical over 7 bases. Germline CDR1 MGHDK, CDR2 SYGVNS. Trimming removed 1 base from V and 8 bases from J; junction bases left unmatched: 8. The CDR3 has 15 amino acids. The CDR3 nucleotides are TGTGCCAGCAGTGAATTACAGGGGCGCAGGGATGAGCAGTTCTTC. Its protein product is CASSELQGRRDEQFF.

The gene calls are TRBV20-1 and TRBJ2-3, with 8 bases aligning to TRBD1. This CDR3 is built from 14 residues. CDR1 DFQATT and CDR2 SNEGSKA come from the germline V gene (reference sequence). V shed 6 bases, J shed 6 bases, and the junction held 11 bases outside the gene matches. In DNA form, the CDR3 reads TGCAGTGCCCCCCCCAGAAGACAGGGGGATACGCAGTATTTT. It translates to CSAPPRRQGDTQYF.

The chain couples TRBV19 to TRBJ1-5; weak D call: TRBD1 (6 bases). V lost 8 bases and J 2 bases, leaving 16 bases between the germline ends. This CDR3 region has 15 residues. CDR1 is LNHDA, CDR2 SQIVND, per germline (reference sequence). The CDR3 spells CASGVVYRGNQPQHF. In nucleotides, the CDR3 is TGTGCCAGTGGGGTTGTCTACAGGGGCAATCAGCCCCAGCATTTT. Full variable domain (rest looked up from reference TRBV19 and TRBJ1-5): DGGITQSPKYLFRKEGQNVTLSCEQNLNHDAMYWYRQDPGQGLRLIYYSQIVNDFQKGDIAEGYSVSREKKESFPLTVTSAQKNPTAFYLCASGVVYRGNQPQHFGDGTRLSIL.

This clonotype showed up just a few times. The chain has TRBV20-1 and TRBJ1-6; D gene ambiguous. The CDR3 is 15 residues long. Deletions cut 0 bases from V and 10 bases from J, with 16 bases between. CDR1 and CDR2 from the germline V gene are DFQATT and SNEGSKA (reference sequence). DNA of the CDR3: TGCAGTGCTAGAGATCAAGGGCTTCAACGGTCACCCCTCCACTTT. Residues: CSARDQGLQRSPLHF.

The V call is TRBV11-1, the J call TRBJ2-7; TRBD2 is a possible D gene (5 bases). The germline CDR1 and CDR2 sequences are SGHAT and FQDESV (reference sequence). V shed 1 base and J shed 7 bases, with 11 bases lying between them. The CDR3 contains 13 residues. As DNA, the CDR3 is TGTGCCAGCAGCTTAGAGGGCAGAGGGGAGCAGTACTTC. This encodes CASSLEGRGEQYF.

This clonotype was found a few times. The rearrangement links TRBV5-1 to TRBJ2-7; TRBD2 matches 12 bases. This CDR3 has 15 amino acids. Trimming took 0 bases from V and 7 from J; bases not matched to a gene: 5. Germline V gives CDR1 SGHRS, CDR2 YFSETQ. CDR3 DNA: TGCGCCAGCAGCTTGGGACTAGCGGGAGCGGGGGAGCAGTACTTC. It translates to CASSLGLAGAGEQYF.

The rearrangement joins TRBV7-9 to TRBJ2-2; 7 bases match TRBD2. Trimming cost V 8 bases and J 4 bases; bases outside gene matches: 7. Per the germline V gene, CDR1 is SEHNR and CDR2 is FQNEAQ (reference sequence). This CDR3 comprises 14 residues. The CDR3: CASGQAGSTGELFF. The CDR3 coding sequence is TGTGCCAGCGGGCAAGCGGGGAGCACCGGGGAGCTGTTTTTT.

This clonotype is a singleton in its sample. This chain joins TRBV27 and TRBJ1-6; D remains unclear. Trimming pared 6 bases from V and 0 bases from J, leaving 6 bases between. Germline V CDR1 and CDR2: MNHEY, SMNVEV (reference sequence). The CDR3 totals 14 residues. Here the CDR3 reads CASSRPSYNSPLHF. Here the CDR3 DNA reads TGTGCCAGCAGCCGACCCTCCTATAATTCACCCCTCCACTTT.